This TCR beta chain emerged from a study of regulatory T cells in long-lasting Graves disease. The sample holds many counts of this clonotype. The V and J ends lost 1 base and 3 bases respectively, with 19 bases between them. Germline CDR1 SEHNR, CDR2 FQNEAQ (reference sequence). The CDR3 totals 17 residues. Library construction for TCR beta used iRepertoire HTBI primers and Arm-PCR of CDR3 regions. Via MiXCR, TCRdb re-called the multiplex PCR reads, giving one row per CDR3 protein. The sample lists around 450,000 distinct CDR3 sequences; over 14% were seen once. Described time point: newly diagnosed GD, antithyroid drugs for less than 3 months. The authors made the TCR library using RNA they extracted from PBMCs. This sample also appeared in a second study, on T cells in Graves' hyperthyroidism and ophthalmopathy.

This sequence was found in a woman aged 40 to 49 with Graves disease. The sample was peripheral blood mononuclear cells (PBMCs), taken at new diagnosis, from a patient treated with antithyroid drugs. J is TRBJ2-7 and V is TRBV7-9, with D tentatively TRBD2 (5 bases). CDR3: CASSLGVEATGIYEQYF. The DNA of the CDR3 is TGTGCCAGCAGCTTAGGGGTTGAGGCCACGGGAATCTACGAGCAGTACTTC.